These T cell receptor beta chains were read from a single sample in a study of shared clonotypes between healthy human individuals. TCRdb's table, derived via immunoSEQ multiplex PCR, lists solely in-frame clones and lacks some. The repertoire holds about 1.5 million clones, with approximately 96% as singletons. The sample consisted of naive CD4+ T cells sorted from blood. These receptor sequences come from a young man in good health. Each CDR3 is given with its conserved first and last residue. Each record gives: V gene, D gene, J gene, clone size, CDR3 DNA, CDR3 protein. D genes are given only for firm matches. Not all rows give a size; the values are once, few, many and, for expanded clones, a class.

v_call: TRBV7-9; d_call: TRBD1; j_call: TRBJ2-1; clone_size: .; cdr3_nt: TGTGCCAGCAGCTTACCCGGGACAGGGGACAATGAGCAGTTCTTC; cdr3_aa: CASSLPGTGDNEQFF
v_call: TRBV7-6; d_call: .; j_call: TRBJ2-7; clone_size: once; cdr3_nt: TGTGCCAGCAGCTTAGTCGCTGCAGCGACTAAATCATACGAGCAGTACTTC; cdr3_aa: CASSLVAAATKSYEQYF
v_call: TRBV9; d_call: TRBD1; j_call: TRBJ1-1; clone_size: .; cdr3_nt: TGTGCCAGCAGCGTATCCGGGACAGGTCTCACTGAAGCTTTCTTT; cdr3_aa: CASSVSGTGLTEAFF
v_call: TRBV19; d_call: .; j_call: TRBJ2-4; clone_size: .; cdr3_nt: TGTGCCAGTAGCCCGTCTATTTACATTCAGTACTTC; cdr3_aa: CASSPSIYIQYF
v_call: TRBV29-1; d_call: .; j_call: TRBJ2-1; clone_size: once; cdr3_nt: TGCAGCGTTCTGGACCAGAGCTCCTACAATGAGCAGTTCTTC; cdr3_aa: CSVLDQSSYNEQFF
v_call: TRBV7-9; d_call: TRBD1; j_call: TRBJ1-1; clone_size: .; cdr3_nt: TGTGCCAGCAGCTTAGACAGGGGGCGGACTGAAGCTTTCTTT; cdr3_aa: CASSLDRGRTEAFF
v_call: TRBV5-1; d_call: .; j_call: TRBJ2-1; clone_size: .; cdr3_nt: TGCGCCAGCAGCCCCAAACGGACACAAAGGAGCTCCTACAATGAGCAGTTCTTC; cdr3_aa: CASSPKRTQRSSYNEQFF
v_call: TRBV7-3; d_call: TRBD2; j_call: TRBJ2-1; clone_size: .; cdr3_nt: TGTGCCAGCAGCGCCGGACTAGCGGGTTTGGATGAGCAGTTCTTC; cdr3_aa: CASSAGLAGLDEQFF
v_call: TRBV11-2; d_call: .; j_call: TRBJ2-2; clone_size: once; cdr3_nt: TGTGCCAGCAGCTTAAATCTGAACACCGGGGAGCTGTTTTTT; cdr3_aa: CASSLNLNTGELFF
v_call: TRBV9; d_call: .; j_call: TRBJ2-7; clone_size: .; cdr3_nt: TGTGCCAGCAGCGTAGCCCCGGGGTTGACCTACGAGCAGTACTTC; cdr3_aa: CASSVAPGLTYEQYF